The 20 T cell receptor beta chains below all came from one sample that was sequenced in a study of Graves' ophthalmopathy and Graves' hyperthyroidism. RNA transcripts served as template for amplifying TCR beta CDR3 sequences. After a first-round RT-PCR with HTBI primers, a second-round multiplex PCR was run. TCRdb re-derived calls from the multiplex PCR reads in MiXCR, one entry per CDR3 protein. Of around 1.1 million distinct CDR3 sequences in the sample, roughly 35% are singletons; the top ten hold roughly 10%. Sequencing used peripheral blood or thyroid tissue (not recorded which). These receptors came from an adult man with Graves' hyperthyroidism.

V gene TRBV7-2 combines with J gene TRBJ2-7, with a possible D match to TRBD2 (5 bases). Germline CDR1 reads SGHTA; CDR2 reads FQGNSA. This CDR3 has 16 residues. Trimming pared 4 bases from V and 2 bases from J, leaving 18 bases between. The CDR3 sequence: CASSSTRAGWAYEQYF. The CDR3 DNA reads TGTGCCAGCAGCTCTACGAGGGCAGGCTGGGCCTACGAGCAGTACTTC.

This sequence joins TRBV5-6 and TRBJ1-5; 7 nucleotides agree with TRBD1. The germline gives CDR1 SGHDT, CDR2 YYEEEE. With V trimmed by 2 bases and J by 3 bases, 8 bases remained unmatched. The CDR3 has 16 residues. The CDR3 region is CASSLTRDSYNQPQHF. The CDR3, as DNA: TGTGCCAGCAGCTTAACCCGGGACAGCTACAATCAGCCCCAGCATTTT.

The table lists this clonotype with a few counts. V gene TRBV5-1 combines with J gene TRBJ2-2, with TRBD2 matching over 8 bases. Germline trimming cut 0 bases from V and 5 bases from J; bases unmatched to any gene: 6. The CDR3 is made up of 16 amino acids. From germline, CDR1 is SGHRS and CDR2 YFSETQ. The CDR3 spells CASSLVPAGGTGELFF. The CDR3 DNA reads as TGCGCCAGCAGCTTGGTACCGGCGGGGGGTACCGGGGAGCTGTTTTTT.

This clonotype was recorded a few times. The chain has TRBV28 and TRBJ1-2; D may be TRBD1 (6 bases). This CDR3 is 16 amino acids long. V dropped 5 bases and J dropped 4 bases, with 20 bases sitting between them. Germline V gene lookup returns CDR1 MDHEN and CDR2 SYDVKM. CDR3 DNA: TGTGCCAGCAGTAATCGACCACAGGGCAATTCCTATGGCTACACCTTC. It codes for CASSNRPQGNSYGYTF.

About this clonotype itself: The junction departs from the called germline gene at one end, perhaps through a read error. The rearrangement joins TRBV6-2 or TRBV6-3 to TRBJ2-2; 13 bases line up with TRBD2. The V gene's germline CDR1 is MNHEY and CDR2 SVGEGT. This CDR3 has 17 amino acids. The CDR3 protein is CASGRLAGGRNTEELFF. In DNA form, the CDR3 reads TGTGCCAGCGGTCGACTAGCGGGGGGAAGGAACACCGAGGAGCTGTTTTTT.

This chain links TRBV2 with TRBJ1-2; maybe TRBD1 (5 bases). The CDR3 consists of 14 residues. Germline CDR1 is SNHLY and CDR2 is FYNNEI. The V end lost 5 bases, the J end lost 7 bases, and 17 bases lay between the germline ends. Here the CDR3 reads CASSLGTYLGGYTF. The CDR3 coding sequence is TGTGCCAGCAGTCTTGGGACGTATTTAGGTGGCTACACCTTC.

V gene TRBV30 combines with J gene TRBJ1-1, with D hard to call. V gave up 4 bases and J gave up 11 bases, with 17 bases separating them. This CDR3 is built from 12 residues. The germline gives CDR1 GTSNPN, CDR2 SVGIG (reference sequence). CDR3 in DNA: TGTGCCTGGACTCTACTCGGGGTTGGGGCTTTCTTT. It encodes CAWTLLGVGAFF.

V usage is TRBV15 and J usage is TRBJ1-4; a possible D gene is TRBD1 (5 bases). Germline loops: CDR1 LNHNV, CDR2 YYDKDF (reference sequence). V was shortened by 3 bases and J by 7 bases, with 9 bases between the two germline ends. This CDR3 has 13 amino acids. The CDR3 spells CATSSVGAEKLFF. In nucleotides, the CDR3 is TGTGCCACCAGCAGCGTAGGGGCTGAAAAACTGTTTTTT.

As for this clonotype: This may stem from a read error, because a much larger clone lies one nucleotide away. The rearrangement links TRBV5-4 to TRBJ1-6; the match to TRBD1 covers 8 bases. CDR1 and CDR2 from the germline V gene are SGHNT and YYREEE (reference sequence). With V trimmed by 4 bases and J by 11 bases, 11 bases remained unmatched. The CDR3 runs 15 residues. CDR3 sequence (DNA): TGTGCCAGCAGCCGGGACGGACAGGGTGGCCCACCCCTCCACTTT. Its translation: CASSRDGQGGPPLHF. Complete variable domain (other parts from reference TRBV5-4 and TRBJ1-6): ETGVTQSPTHLIKTRGQQVTLRCSSQSGHNTVSWYQQALGQGPQFIFQYYREEENGRGNFPPRFSGLQFPNYSSELNVNALELDDSALYLCASSRDGQGGPPLHFGNGTRLTVT.

The chain carries TRBV4-3 and TRBJ1-2; 7 bases line up with TRBD1. The CDR3 runs to 16 residues. Per germline, CDR1 LGHNA and CDR2 YSLEER. After removal of 1 base from V and 4 bases from J, the junction contained 9 bases not matched to a gene. Here the CDR3 DNA reads TGCGCCAGCAGCCAAGGTAGGGACAGCGACTTCTATGGCTACACCTTC. Amino acids: CASSQGRDSDFYGYTF.

This clonotype was seen a few times. V gene TRBV11-2 combines with J gene TRBJ2-5; D may be TRBD2 (6 bases). Trimming cost V 1 base and J 4 bases, with 16 bases left between them. CDR1 and CDR2 (germline): SGHAT, FQNNGV. There are 16 residues in the CDR3. The CDR3 DNA reads as TGTGCCAGCAGCTTAGGTCTAAGGAGGGCCCGAGAGACCCAGTACTTC. It codes for CASSLGLRRARETQYF.

The rearrangement joins TRBV29-1 to TRBJ1-4, with 8 bases aligning to TRBD1. The germline gives CDR1 SQVTM, CDR2 ANQGSEA. V trimming: 6 bases; J trimming: 4 bases; junction bases outside the gene matches: 7. This CDR3 has 14 residues. The CDR3 spells CSVVGGQGNEKLFF. The CDR3 bases are TGCAGCGTCGTTGGCGGACAGGGTAATGAAAAACTGTTTTTT. Complete variable domain (other parts from reference TRBV29-1 and TRBJ1-4): SAVISQKPSRDICQRGTSLTIQCQVDSQVTMMFWYRQQPGQSLTLIATANQGSEATYESGFVIDKFPISRPNLTFSTLTVSNMSPEDSSIYLCSVVGGQGNEKLFFGSGTQLSVL.

Ten or more counts support this clonotype. This chain joins TRBV5-1 and TRBJ1-1, with a tentative D call TRBD1 (6 bases). V was shortened by 4 bases and J by 1 base, with 11 bases between the two germline ends. Looked up from germline, CDR1 is SGHRS and CDR2 is YFSETQ. The CDR3 has 14 residues. The CDR3 DNA follows: TGCGCCAGCAGCCCGGGGGGGCCGAACACTGAAGCTTTCTTT. It codes for CASSPGGPNTEAFF.

Ten or more counts support this clonotype. The chain carries TRBV10-2 and TRBJ2-7, with D maybe TRBD2 (6 bases). CDR1 and CDR2 (germline): WSHSY, SAAADI. CDR3 length equals 12 residues. Trimming left V 8 bases short and J 7 bases short, with 15 bases between. The chain's CDR3 is CASSPGAREQYF. The CDR3 nucleotides are TGCGCCAGCTCCCCGGGAGCAAGGGAGCAGTACTTC.

Comment on this clonotype: Being one base from a much bigger clone, this may be a read error. V and J are TRBV4-3 and TRBJ2-6, with D hard to call. The CDR3 extends over 18 amino acids. The V gene's germline CDR1 is LGHNA and CDR2 YSLEER. Trimming removed 4 bases from V and 0 bases from J, with 16 bases in between. CDR3 protein: CASSPDRRQFSGANVLTF. CDR3 nucleotide sequence: TGCGCCAGCAGCCCAGATAGACGACAATTCTCTGGGGCCAACGTCCTGACTTTC.

This clonotype appeared many times. The chain employs TRBV9 and TRBJ1-5; D gene ambiguous. The germline gives CDR1 SGDLS, CDR2 YYNGEE. V was shortened by 0 bases and J by 6 bases, with 7 bases between the two germline ends. CDR3 length: 13 amino acids. The CDR3 DNA follows: TGTGCCAGCAGCGTAGGGATCAGTCAGCCCCAGCATTTT. Its protein product is CASSVGISQPQHF. The entire variable domain, with the rest obtained from reference TRBV9 and TRBJ1-5, is as follows: DSGVTQTPKHLITATGQRVTLRCSPRSGDLSVYWYQQSLDQGLQFLIQYYNGEERAKGNILERFSAQQFPDLHSELNLSSLELGDSALYFCASSVGISQPQHFGDGTRLSIL.

The chain is built from TRBV25-1 and TRBJ2-5, with 11 bases fitting TRBD2. Germline CDR1 MGHDK, CDR2 SYGVNS. The J segment lost 2 bases and the V segment lost 1 base, leaving 6 bases of the junction unmatched. The CDR3 has 17 amino acids. CDR3 nucleotide sequence: TGTGCCAGCAGTGAATCGGATAGCGGGAGGGGGCAAGAGACCCAGTACTTC. This encodes CASSESDSGRGQETQYF.

Written as DNA, the CDR3 is TGTGCCAGCAGTCCCGGGACAGCGGGTTCACCCCTCCACTTT. This codes for CASSPGTAGSPLHF. This chain links TRBV6-5 with TRBJ1-6, with TRBD1 identical over 7 bases. CDR3 length: 14 residues. V gave up 5 bases and J gave up 9 bases; unmatched junction bases: 7. In germline, CDR1 is MNHEY, CDR2 SVGAGI.

Details on this clonotype: At one end, the junction sequence differs from germline, possibly due to a read error. The chain combines TRBV10-1 with TRBJ2-7; D is ambiguous. The CDR3 covers 12 residues. The germline gives CDR1 WNHNN, CDR2 SYGVQD (reference sequence). The CDR3 region is CASSTISPEQYF. The CDR3 nucleotides read TGTGCCAGCAGTACTATCTCCCCCGAGCAGTACTTC.

V is TRBV7-9 and J is TRBJ2-1, with D perhaps TRBD2 (6 bases). Germline CDR1 is SEHNR and CDR2 is FQNEAQ (reference sequence). V lost 5 bases and J lost 7, with 15 bases in between. The CDR3 covers 14 residues. This CDR3 reads CASSPAGTQNEQFF. For the CDR3, the DNA is TGTGCCAGCAGCCCAGCCGGGACTCAGAATGAGCAGTTCTTC.